The 23 T cell receptor beta chains reported below all come from one sample, sequenced in a study of blood T cell repertoires in COVID-19. Generated by immunoSEQ multiplex PCR, the TCRdb table keeps only in-frame clones and is missing some. The table includes some 70,000 clones, more than 90% detected once. The specimen was peripheral blood. The receptors were sampled from a human donor with active COVID-19. The donor label of this sample is uncertain.

The gene calls are TRBV19 and TRBJ1-5, with a weak D call TRBD1 (6 bases). Germline V gene data show CDR1 as LNHDA and CDR2 as SQIVND (reference sequence). The V and J ends lost 4 bases and 1 base respectively, with 8 bases between them. The CDR3 length is 14 residues. As DNA, the CDR3 is TGTGCCAGTAGTAGAGACAGGAGCAATCAGCCCCAGCATTTT. Translation: CASSRDRSNQPQHF.

The chain employs TRBV4-3 and TRBJ1-2; D is unresolved. Trimming took 0 bases from V and 4 from J, leaving 9 bases between them. The CDR3 is 14 residues long. CDR1 and CDR2 (germline): LGHNA, YSLEER. CDR3 sequence (DNA): TGCGCCAGCAGCCAAGATCTGCGGAGCTATGGCTACACCTTC. Protein: CASSQDLRSYGYTF.

The chain recombines TRBV18 with TRBJ2-3; D gene unclear. Germline V gives CDR1 KGHSH, CDR2 LQKENI. The CDR3 has 14 amino acids. V was trimmed by 3 bases and J by 3 bases, leaving 10 bases between them. The CDR3 DNA reads as TGTGCCAGCTCACCGTTGCGGAGTACAGATACGCAGTATTTT. Translating it yields CASSPLRSTDTQYF.

The J gene is TRBJ2-5, the V gene TRBV28; a possible D gene is TRBD1 (5 bases). Germline values: CDR1 MDHEN, CDR2 SYDVKM. Trimming cost V 6 bases and J 5 bases, with 7 bases left between them. CDR3 length equals 11 residues. This CDR3 is CASRQAETQYF. The CDR3, as DNA: TGTGCCAGCAGACAGGCGGAGACCCAGTACTTC.

The rearrangement joins TRBV7-2 to TRBJ1-5, with a weak D call TRBD1 (5 bases). The CDR3 consists of 14 residues. CDR1 SGHTA and CDR2 FQGNSA come from the germline V gene. V shed 2 bases and J shed 4 bases, with 9 bases lying between them. CDR3: CASSLWQGNQPQHF. Written as DNA, the CDR3 is TGTGCCAGCAGCTTATGGCAGGGTAATCAGCCCCAGCATTTT.

The chain carries TRBV6-2 or TRBV6-3 and TRBJ2-2; maybe TRBD2 (6 bases). The CDR3 has 14 amino acids. The V and J ends lost 5 bases and 6 bases respectively, with 13 bases between them. Germline V gene sequence: CDR1 MNHEY, CDR2 SVGEGT. CDR3 protein: CASSKDPGAGELFF. In DNA, the CDR3 is TGTGCCAGCAGTAAAGACCCGGGGGCCGGGGAGCTGTTTTTT.

The CDR3 sequence: CASSQRRNAITGELFF. In nucleotides, the CDR3 is TGCGCCAGCAGCCAACGGCGGAATGCCATCACCGGGGAGCTGTTTTTT. The chain employs TRBV4-1 and TRBJ2-2; no definite D call. Germline V gene lookup returns CDR1 MGHRA and CDR2 YSYEKL. There are 16 residues in the CDR3. V lost 2 bases and J lost 4, with 14 bases in between.

The chain couples TRBV6-5 to TRBJ1-4; D not certain. The germline gives CDR1 MNHEY, CDR2 SVGAGI. The CDR3 extends over 15 amino acids. V dropped 0 bases and J dropped 8 bases, with 13 bases sitting between them. CDR3 DNA: TGTGCCAGCAGTTACTCGATAAGCGGCCGGGAAAAACTGTTTTTT. Translating gives CASSYSISGREKLFF.

The CDR3 nucleotides read TGTGCCAGCAGACGTGGACAGGGCGGTGGAAACACCATATATTTT. This encodes CASRRGQGGGNTIYF. This chain connects TRBV7-9 to TRBJ1-3; TRBD1 matches at 8 bases. The CDR3 totals 15 residues. The V and J ends lost 6 bases and 3 bases, in that order; junction bases with no gene match: 7. Germline V CDR1 and CDR2: SEHNR, FQNEAQ (reference sequence).

The J gene is TRBJ2-1, the V gene TRBV5-1; D gene unclear. The length of the CDR3 is 11 residues. Trimming took off 4 bases at V and 11 bases at J, with 10 bases between the two ends. Germline V lookup: CDR1 SGHRS, CDR2 YFSETQ. In nucleotides, the CDR3 is TGCGCCAGCAGCCCTGGGCTACAGCAGTTCTTC. Its translation: CASSPGLQQFF.

The chain combines TRBV5-4 with TRBJ2-3; TRBD2 matches at 8 bases. The V gene end was trimmed by 4 bases and the J gene end by 5 bases; junction bases not matched to a gene: 9. Germline assignment: CDR1 SGHNT and CDR2 YYREEE (reference sequence). There are 15 residues in the CDR3. CDR3 in amino acids: CASSQSGSRRDTQYF. The CDR3 region has the DNA TGTGCCAGCAGCCAGAGCGGGAGTCGTAGAGATACGCAGTATTTT.

This rearrangement joins TRBV5-5 to TRBJ2-2, with TRBD2 identical over 12 bases. Germline V CDR1 and CDR2: SGHKS, YYEKEE (reference sequence). J lost 4 bases, V lost 4 bases, and 5 bases had no gene match. This CDR3 is 16 amino acids long. The chain's CDR3 is CASSVGLAGLTGELFF. CDR3 DNA: TGTGCCAGCAGCGTCGGACTAGCGGGACTCACCGGGGAGCTGTTTTTT.

The chain employs TRBV28 and TRBJ2-1; TRBD2 is a possible D gene (8 bases). This CDR3 comprises 17 residues. CDR1 MDHEN and CDR2 SYDVKM come from the germline V gene. Trimming took 0 bases from V and 7 from J, leaving 19 bases between them. In DNA, the CDR3 is TGTGCCAGCAGTTTATGGTGGCTAGCGGGCAGGGGGAATGAGCAGTTCTTC. Protein product: CASSLWWLAGRGNEQFF.

About this clone itself: The junction shows a germline mismatch at one end, possibly a read error. This chain uses TRBV28 with TRBJ2-7; 8 bases align to TRBD1. The CDR3 is 13 amino acids. Germline V gene data show CDR1 as MDHEN and CDR2 as SYDVKM. CDR3: CASRQNQDRGGEF. In DNA form, the CDR3 reads TGTGCCAGCAGACAAAATCAAGACAGGGGAGGTGAATTC.

V and J are TRBV6-2 or TRBV6-3 and TRBJ2-2; unclear D gene. The ends were cut back, 0 bases at V and 2 bases at J, with 7 bases in the middle. The V gene's germline CDR1 is MNHEY and CDR2 SVGEGT. The CDR3 is 15 residues long. The CDR3 region has the DNA TGTGCCAGCAGTTACTCGCCAGTAAACACCGGGGAGCTGTTTTTT. Translated: CASSYSPVNTGELFF.

The chain uses TRBV6-5 and TRBJ1-4; TRBD1 matches at 7 bases. Germline V lookup: CDR1 MNHEY, CDR2 SVGAGI. This CDR3 has 16 residues. V shed 2 bases and J 3 bases; nucleotides not matched to a gene: 6. In DNA, the CDR3 is TGTGCCAGCAGTTACCGAGGGGGCGCGTCTAATGAAAAACTGTTTTTT. Encoded protein: CASSYRGGASNEKLFF.

The chain couples TRBV4-1 to TRBJ1-3, with 8 bases lining up with TRBD1. The CDR3 extends over 17 amino acids. The V and J ends lost 0 bases and 2 bases, in that order; junction bases with no gene match: 6. CDR1 and CDR2 from the germline V gene are MGHRA and YSYEKL. The CDR3 protein is CASSQDIQGAPGNTIYF. CDR3 DNA sequence: TGCGCCAGCAGCCAAGATATTCAGGGGGCCCCTGGAAACACCATATATTTT.

The chain uses TRBV2 and TRBJ2-3; no clear D gene. Per the germline V gene, CDR1 is SNHLY and CDR2 is FYNNEI. CDR3 length: 16 amino acids. V was trimmed by 3 bases and J by 3 bases, leaving 16 bases between them. CDR3 sequence: CASSDVLSFGTDTQYF. The CDR3 DNA sequence: TGTGCCAGCAGTGATGTTCTGTCGTTCGGGACAGATACGCAGTATTTT. The variable domain in full, with the rest retrieved from reference TRBV2 and TRBJ2-3, is EPEVTQTPSHQVTQMGQEVILRCVPISNHLYFYWYRQILGQKVEFLVSFYNNEISEKSEIFDDQFSVERPDGSNFTLKIRSTKLEDSAMYFCASSDVLSFGTDTQYFGPGTRLTVL.

The rearrangement uses TRBV24-1 and TRBJ1-2; D call uncertain. This CDR3 has 14 residues. Germline V lookup: CDR1 KGHDR, CDR2 SFDVKD. The ends were cut back, 2 bases at V and 5 bases at J, with 11 bases in the middle. The CDR3 DNA follows: TGTGCCACCAGTGATTCCCGTCTTTTATATGGCTACACCTTC. This translates into CATSDSRLLYGYTF.

For the CDR3, the DNA is TGCGCCAGCAGCGGAGGGACTAGCGGGCTCCGAAGCTCCTACAATGAGCAGTTCTTC. It translates to CASSGGTSGLRSSYNEQFF. The rearrangement uses TRBV5-1 and TRBJ2-1, with 12 bases identical to TRBD2. Trimming removed 4 bases from V and 0 bases from J; junction bases left unmatched: 11. The CDR3 sequence is 19 residues long. The germline V gene encodes CDR1 SGHRS and CDR2 YFSETQ.

The chain uses TRBV11-3 and TRBJ1-5; no clear D gene. Looked up from germline, CDR1 is SGHNT and CDR2 is YENEEA. The length of the CDR3 is 15 residues. V was pared by 4 bases and J by 0 bases, with 10 bases between. The CDR3 region is CASSSSGDSNQPQHF. The CDR3 nucleotides are TGTGCCAGCAGCTCCTCAGGCGATAGCAATCAGCCCCAGCATTTT.

The J gene is TRBJ1-1, the V gene TRBV28, with 7 bases fitting TRBD1. V trimming: 4 bases; J trimming: 6 bases; junction bases outside the gene matches: 8. Germline CDR1 MDHEN, CDR2 SYDVKM. This CDR3 comprises 14 residues. The CDR3 coding sequence is TGTGCCAGCAGTTCGACAGGGTATACGTCTGAAGCTTTCTTT. As protein: CASSSTGYTSEAFF.

The J gene is TRBJ2-3, the V gene TRBV5-1; 9 positions agree with TRBD2. This CDR3 contains 14 residues. The V and J ends lost 0 bases and 5 bases, in that order; junction bases with no gene match: 1. CDR1 SGHRS and CDR2 YFSETQ come from the germline V gene. CDR3 region: CASSLGGREDTQYF. Written as DNA, the CDR3 is TGCGCCAGCAGCTTGGGCGGGAGGGAAGATACGCAGTATTTT.